This passage covers 21 T cell receptor beta chains from one sample sequenced in a study of T cell repertoires in cytomegalovirus infection. MiXCR, run by TCRdb on the reads, gives a single entry per CDR3 protein. In the table there are 140,000 to 150,000 distinct CDR3 sequences, over 25% of which are singletons. Their cognate antigens are unknown. This sample comprised CD8+ T cells from cultured PBMCs, obtained from culture after CMV antigen stimulation. The receptors derive from a human donor in good health (CMV status not recorded). Some clones in this sample may be carry-over from other donors' samples.

This clonotype was seen a handful of times. The V call is TRBV6-5, the J call TRBJ1-1; D not certain. V was shortened by 7 bases and J by 3 bases, with 12 bases between the two germline ends. This CDR3 region has 13 residues. Germline CDR1 is MNHEY and CDR2 is SVGAGI. Here the CDR3 reads CASKEGVDTEAFF. CDR3 bases: TGTGCCAGCAAGGAGGGCGTTGACACTGAAGCTTTCTTT.

Only a few counts were recorded for this clonotype. The chain combines TRBV20-1 with TRBJ2-3; unclear D gene. Between the trimmed V and J ends, which lost 4 bases and 2 bases, there was a span of 13 bases. Germline-derived CDR1 and CDR2 are DFQATT and SNEGSKA (reference sequence). The CDR3 totals 14 residues. The CDR3, as DNA: TGCAGTGCTACAGGTAGAATCGACACAGATACGCAGTATTTT. This encodes CSATGRIDTDTQYF.

With regard to this clonotype: The junction and the germline gene differ at one end; a read error may be behind it. V usage is TRBV4-1 and J usage is TRBJ2-3; 11 nucleotides align to TRBD2. The CDR3 has 15 amino acids. Germline V gene sequence: CDR1 MGHRA, CDR2 YSYEKL. Here the CDR3 DNA reads TGTGCCAGCAGCCAAGCTAGCGGGGGGTCAGATACGCAGTATTTT. Translating it yields CASSQASGGSDTQYF.

This clonotype has just a few counts. The gene calls are TRBV12-3 or TRBV12-4 and TRBJ2-3; 7 nucleotides align to TRBD2. V dropped 0 bases and J dropped 10; count of bases not matched to a gene: 4. This CDR3 region has 13 residues. The CDR3 sequence is CASSLAGGGAQYF. CDR3 coding DNA: TGTGCCAGCAGTTTAGCGGGGGGGGGGGCGCAGTATTTT.

This clonotype was recorded a few times. The chain has TRBV7-9 and TRBJ1-2; D may be TRBD1 (6 bases). Germline V gene lookup returns CDR1 SEHNR and CDR2 FQNEAQ (reference sequence). V was clipped by 6 bases and J by 3 bases, with 11 bases between them. CDR3 size: 13 residues. The CDR3 DNA reads as TGTGCCAGCAGTACAGGGCTGGACTATGGCTACACCTTC. This gives the protein CASSTGLDYGYTF.

The chain joins TRBV19 to TRBJ1-1, with D maybe TRBD1 (6 bases). The germline gives CDR1 LNHDA, CDR2 SQIVND (reference sequence). Deletions cut 6 bases from V and 8 bases from J, with 13 bases between. This CDR3 has 12 residues. In nucleotides, the CDR3 is TGTGCCAGTAGGAAAGGCGGGACAGAAGCTTTCTTT. It is translated as CASRKGGTEAFF.

This chain connects TRBV19 to TRBJ2-2; D not resolved. The CDR3 runs 12 residues. The V end was cut by 3 bases, the J end by 3 bases, with 2 bases between. Germline-derived CDR1 and CDR2 are LNHDA and SQIVND (reference sequence). The CDR3 spells CASSIYTGELFF. The CDR3 DNA is TGTGCCAGTAGTATCTACACCGGGGAGCTGTTTTTT.

This clonotype was detected once. As DNA, the CDR3 is TGTGCCAGCACCCCCGCTAACGGGGGGGCGTATGAGCAGTTCTTC. Translating it yields CASTPANGGAYEQFF. V and J are TRBV28 and TRBJ2-1; 8 bases are a match to TRBD2. Germline V gene data show CDR1 as MDHEN and CDR2 as SYDVKM. There are 15 residues in the CDR3. Trimming took 7 bases from V and 8 from J; bases not matched to a gene: 13.

This clonotype was detected only once. The rearrangement joins TRBV19 to TRBJ1-1; tentative D call: TRBD1 (5 bases). Trimming removed 7 bases from V and 0 bases from J, with 12 bases in between. CDR1 is LNHDA and CDR2 is SQIVND in the germline V gene (reference sequence). This CDR3 has 14 amino acids. The chain's CDR3 is CASTPGGLNTEAFF. CDR3 in DNA: TGTGCCAGTACCCCCGGGGGTTTGAACACTGAAGCTTTCTTT.

In this sample, this clonotype turned up many times. The J gene is TRBJ2-7, the V gene TRBV5-6; D gene uncertain. The germline V gene encodes CDR1 SGHDT and CDR2 YYEEEE. Deletions cut 0 bases from V and 3 bases from J, with 10 bases between. The CDR3 length is 14 residues. In nucleotides, the CDR3 is TGTGCCAGCAGCTTGGGTAGACCCATCTACGAGCAGTACTTC. This codes for CASSLGRPIYEQYF.

V usage is TRBV4-1 and J usage is TRBJ2-1, with TRBD2 matching over 11 bases. The CDR3 spans 16 residues. Trimming cost V 1 base and J 2 bases; bases outside gene matches: 1. Germline values: CDR1 MGHRA, CDR2 YSYEKL. CDR3 protein: CASSQGTSGPYNEQFF. As DNA, the CDR3 is TGCGCCAGCAGCCAAGGGACTAGCGGGCCCTACAATGAGCAGTTCTTC.

This clonotype was detected a few times. The rearrangement uses TRBV5-1 and TRBJ2-1, with a tentative D call TRBD2 (5 bases). Germline V gene lookup returns CDR1 SGHRS and CDR2 YFSETQ. The ends were cut back, 4 bases at V and 5 bases at J, with 16 bases in the middle. The CDR3 extends over 15 amino acids. The CDR3 DNA reads as TGCGCCAGCAGCCTTTTTGGAGGTGGGAACAATGAGCAGTTCTTC. The encoded protein is CASSLFGGGNNEQFF.

V usage is TRBV19 and J usage is TRBJ1-1; TRBD1 might be the D (5 bases). Germline lookup yields CDR1 LNHDA and CDR2 SQIVND (reference sequence). The V end lost 7 bases, the J end lost 8 bases, and 17 bases lay between the germline ends. The CDR3 sequence is 13 residues long. This chain's CDR3 is CASTQGRFLEAFF. CDR3 DNA sequence: TGTGCCAGTACCCAGGGACGGTTTTTAGAAGCTTTCTTT.

The CDR3 here is CASSPVRGDVQPQHF. CDR3 bases: TGTGCCAGCAGCCCCGTTCGGGGGGACGTGCAGCCCCAGCATTTT. The chain couples TRBV6-6 to TRBJ1-5; D may be TRBD1 (5 bases). The germline CDR1 and CDR2 sequences are MNHNY and SVGAGI (reference sequence). This CDR3 comprises 15 residues. The germline V and J ends were trimmed by 6 bases and 7 bases, with 19 bases remaining between them.

The rearrangement joins TRBV27 to TRBJ1-1; 7 nucleotides match TRBD1. The germline V gene encodes CDR1 MNHEY and CDR2 SMNVEV (reference sequence). CDR3 size: 14 residues. V dropped 5 bases and J dropped 4; count of bases not matched to a gene: 7. CDR3 loop: CASSPGQDVTEAFF. Written as DNA, the CDR3 is TGTGCCAGCAGTCCCGGACAGGATGTCACTGAAGCTTTCTTT.

Ten or more counts support this clonotype. The chain is built from TRBV7-9 and TRBJ1-2; D is possibly TRBD1 (6 bases). Trimming removed 0 bases from V and 10 bases from J, with 15 bases in between. The CDR3 sequence is 14 residues long. Germline V CDR1 and CDR2: SEHNR, FQNEAQ (reference sequence). The CDR3 sequence is CASSLALGGFAYTF. In nucleotides, the CDR3 is TGTGCCAGCAGCTTAGCGCTCGGGGGCTTCGCCTACACCTTC. Based on the CDR3 plus reference TRBV7-9 and TRBJ1-2, the full variable domain is DTGVSQNPRHKITKRGQNVTFRCDPISEHNRLYWYRQTLGQGPEFLTYFQNEAQLEKSRLLSDRFSAERPKGSFSTLEIQRTEQGDSAMYLCASSLALGGFAYTFGSGTRLTVV.

Here the CDR3 reads CASSYFGTYEQYF. CDR3 DNA: TGTGCCAGCAGTTACTTTGGGACCTACGAGCAGTACTTC. The J gene is TRBJ2-7, the V gene TRBV6-4; the D is unclear. V dropped 5 bases and J dropped 2 bases, with 10 bases sitting between them. The germline CDR1 and CDR2 sequences are MRHNA and SNTAGT. This CDR3 spans 13 amino acids.

The CDR3 spells CATSPYPDSYGYTF. In DNA, the CDR3 is TGTGCCACCAGCCCCTACCCCGACAGCTATGGCTACACCTTC. This chain uses TRBV15 with TRBJ1-2; the D gene is possibly TRBD1 (5 bases). The CDR3 totals 14 residues. V gave up 5 bases and J gave up 4 bases, with 14 bases separating them. Per germline, CDR1 LNHNV and CDR2 YYDKDF (reference sequence).

The rearrangement joins TRBV6-6 to TRBJ1-2; TRBD1 is a possible D gene (6 bases). The CDR3 extends over 16 amino acids. Germline V CDR1 and CDR2: MNHNY, SVGAGI (reference sequence). V lost 0 bases and J 5 bases, leaving 16 bases between the germline ends. CDR3 DNA sequence: TGTGCCAGCAGTTACTCTACATCTGGACAGACTTATGGCTACACCTTC. Translated, it gives CASSYSTSGQTYGYTF.

CDR3 nucleotide sequence: TGTGCCAGTAGTTTCTTACAGGTTAACTCCTACAATGAGCAGTTCTTC. As protein: CASSFLQVNSYNEQFF. The chain carries TRBV19 and TRBJ2-1; tentative D call: TRBD1 (5 bases). Germline CDR1 and CDR2: LNHDA and SQIVND (reference sequence). V was pared by 5 bases and J by 0 bases, with 14 bases between. CDR3 length: 16 residues.

J is TRBJ2-1 and V is TRBV13, with TRBD2 matching 11 bases. The CDR3 runs to 19 residues. Germline-derived CDR1 and CDR2 are PRHDT and FYEKMQ (reference sequence). The ends lost 1 base at V and 1 base at J; junction bases unmatched: 9. The CDR3 protein is CASSLDGLAGGKSYNEQFF. Here the CDR3 DNA reads TGTGCCAGCAGCTTAGACGGGCTAGCGGGGGGCAAATCCTACAATGAGCAGTTCTTC. The whole variable domain, filled in from reference TRBV13 and TRBJ2-1, reads AAGVIQSPRHLIKEKRETATLKCYPIPRHDTVYWYQQGPGQDPQFLISFYEKMQSDKGSIPDRFSAQQFSDYHSELNMSSLELGDSALYFCASSLDGLAGGKSYNEQFFGPGTRLTVL.